This T cell receptor beta chain was obtained from a study of blood T cell repertoires in COVID-19. At the level of the study: PBMCs, B-cell-depleted T cells, or T cells were the source of the cDNA or gDNA that made up the material.

As handled by the study authors: Using reference gene primer amplification, nucleated cell counts were estimated. Produced via immunoSEQ multiplex PCR; TCRdb's table is partial and in-frame only. The V and J calls and clone size come from that table; D and trimming were worked out from the DNA. The sample shows some 270,000 clones, approximately 90% of them seen only once. Living in about two dozen US areas, the participants were between 18 and 89 years of age. V lost 6 bases and J lost 0, with 11 bases in between. Germline V gene data show CDR1 as MDHEN and CDR2 as SYDVKM. The CDR3 runs to 14 residues.

The receptor was derived from a man aged 35 to 55 who had been exposed to COVID-19. This chain links TRBV28 with TRBJ1-2, with D uncertain. Material: PBMCs or T cells enriched from blood (not recorded which). Here the CDR3 reads CASSPPPANYGYTF. CDR3 coding DNA: TGTGCCAGCAGCCCACCGCCAGCTAACTATGGCTACACCTTC.